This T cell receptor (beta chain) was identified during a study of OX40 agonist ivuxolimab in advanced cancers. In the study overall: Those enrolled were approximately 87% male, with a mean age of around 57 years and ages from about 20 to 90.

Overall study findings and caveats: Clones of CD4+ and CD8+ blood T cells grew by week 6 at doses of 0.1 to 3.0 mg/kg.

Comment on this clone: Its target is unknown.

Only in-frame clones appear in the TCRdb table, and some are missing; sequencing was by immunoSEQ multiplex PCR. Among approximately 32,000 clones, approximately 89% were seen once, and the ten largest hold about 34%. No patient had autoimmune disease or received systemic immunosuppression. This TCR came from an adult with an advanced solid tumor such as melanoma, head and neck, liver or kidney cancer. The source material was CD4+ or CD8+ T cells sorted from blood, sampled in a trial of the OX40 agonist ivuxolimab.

CDR3 sequence (DNA): TGTGCCAGCTGTAGCGGGGATGTCCCTCTCAATGAGCAGTTCTTC. It specifies CASCSGDVPLNEQFF. V and J are TRBV27 and TRBJ2-1; 8 nucleotides line up with TRBD2. Germline trimming cut 8 bases from V and 6 bases from J; bases unmatched to any gene: 12. Germline V gene lookup returns CDR1 MNHEY and CDR2 SMNVEV (reference sequence). The CDR3 length is 15 residues.